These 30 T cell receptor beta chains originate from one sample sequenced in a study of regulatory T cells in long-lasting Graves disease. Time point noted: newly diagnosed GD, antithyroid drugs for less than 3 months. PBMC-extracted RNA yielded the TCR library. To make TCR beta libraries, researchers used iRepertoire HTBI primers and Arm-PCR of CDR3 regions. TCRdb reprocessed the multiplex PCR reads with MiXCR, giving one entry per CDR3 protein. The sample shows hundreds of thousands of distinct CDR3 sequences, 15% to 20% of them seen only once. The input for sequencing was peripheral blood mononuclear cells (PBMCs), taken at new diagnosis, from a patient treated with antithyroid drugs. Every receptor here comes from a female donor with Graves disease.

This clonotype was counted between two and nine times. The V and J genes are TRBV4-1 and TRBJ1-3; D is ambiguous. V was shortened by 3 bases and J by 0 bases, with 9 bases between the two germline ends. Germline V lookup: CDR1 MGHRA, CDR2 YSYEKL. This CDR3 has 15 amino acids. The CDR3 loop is CASSHGRISGNTIYF. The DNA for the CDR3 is TGCGCCAGCAGCCACGGACGGATCTCTGGAAACACCATATATTTT.

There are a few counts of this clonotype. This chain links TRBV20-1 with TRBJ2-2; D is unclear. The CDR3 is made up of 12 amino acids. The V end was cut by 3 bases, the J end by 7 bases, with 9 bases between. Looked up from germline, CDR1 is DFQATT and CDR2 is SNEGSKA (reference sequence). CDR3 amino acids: CSARVRGGELFF. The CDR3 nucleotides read TGCAGTGCTAGGGTTCGAGGCGGGGAGCTGTTTTTT.

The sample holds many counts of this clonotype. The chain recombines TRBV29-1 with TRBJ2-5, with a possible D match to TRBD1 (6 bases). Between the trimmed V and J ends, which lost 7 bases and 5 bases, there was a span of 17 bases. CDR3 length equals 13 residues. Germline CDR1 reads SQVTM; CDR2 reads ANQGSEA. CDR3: CSARRGSGETQYF. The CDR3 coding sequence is TGCAGCGCGAGAAGGGGGTCCGGGGAGACCCAGTACTTC.

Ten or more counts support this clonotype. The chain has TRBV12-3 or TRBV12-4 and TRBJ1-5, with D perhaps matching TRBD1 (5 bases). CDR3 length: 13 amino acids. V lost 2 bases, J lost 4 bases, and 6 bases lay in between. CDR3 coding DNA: TGTGCCAGCAGTTTAAAGGGGAATCAGCCCCAGCATTTT. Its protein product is CASSLKGNQPQHF.

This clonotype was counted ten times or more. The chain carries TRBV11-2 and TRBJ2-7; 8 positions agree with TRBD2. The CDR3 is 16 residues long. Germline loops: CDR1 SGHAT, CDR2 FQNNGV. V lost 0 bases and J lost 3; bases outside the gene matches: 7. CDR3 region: CASSLETGLDFYEQYF. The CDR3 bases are TGTGCCAGCAGCTTAGAAACGGGACTAGACTTCTACGAGCAGTACTTC.

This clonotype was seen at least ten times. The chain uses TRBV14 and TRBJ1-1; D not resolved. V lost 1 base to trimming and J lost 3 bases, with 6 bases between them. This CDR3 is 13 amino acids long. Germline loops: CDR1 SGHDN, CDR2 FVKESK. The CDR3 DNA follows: TGTGCCAGCAGCCAAGTGGATGACACTGAAGCTTTCTTT. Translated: CASSQVDDTEAFF.

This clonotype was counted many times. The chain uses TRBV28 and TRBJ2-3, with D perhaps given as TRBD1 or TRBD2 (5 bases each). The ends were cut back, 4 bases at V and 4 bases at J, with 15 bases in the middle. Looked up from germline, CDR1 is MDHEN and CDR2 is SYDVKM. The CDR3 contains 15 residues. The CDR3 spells CASSSSRGTADTQYF. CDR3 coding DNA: TGTGCCAGCAGTTCTTCTCGAGGGACCGCAGATACGCAGTATTTT.

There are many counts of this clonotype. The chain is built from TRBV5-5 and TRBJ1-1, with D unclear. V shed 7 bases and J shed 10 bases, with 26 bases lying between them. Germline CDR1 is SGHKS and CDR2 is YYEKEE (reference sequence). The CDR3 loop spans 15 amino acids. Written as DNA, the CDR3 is TGTGCCAGCGACGTGGTAGGAGGGCAGTCTTCGATAGCTTTCTTT. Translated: CASDVVGGQSSIAFF.

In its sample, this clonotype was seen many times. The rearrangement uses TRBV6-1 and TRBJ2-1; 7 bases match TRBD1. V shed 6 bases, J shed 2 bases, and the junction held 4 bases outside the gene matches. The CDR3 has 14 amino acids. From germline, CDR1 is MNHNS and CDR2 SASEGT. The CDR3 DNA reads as TGTGCCAGCAGCTGGGACAGTCCCTACAATGAGCAGTTCTTC. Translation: CASSWDSPYNEQFF.

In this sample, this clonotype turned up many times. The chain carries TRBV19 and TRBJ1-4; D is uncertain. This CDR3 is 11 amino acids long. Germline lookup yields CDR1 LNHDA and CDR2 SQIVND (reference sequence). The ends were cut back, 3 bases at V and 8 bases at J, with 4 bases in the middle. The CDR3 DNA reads TGTGCCAGTAGTATCGTGGAAAAACTGTTTTTT. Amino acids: CASSIVEKLFF.

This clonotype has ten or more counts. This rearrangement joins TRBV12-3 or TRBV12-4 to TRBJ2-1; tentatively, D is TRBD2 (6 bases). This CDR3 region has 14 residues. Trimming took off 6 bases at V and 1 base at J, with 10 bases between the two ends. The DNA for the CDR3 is TGTGCCAGCAGACTAGCAAGTTCCTACAATGAGCAGTTCTTC. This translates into CASRLASSYNEQFF.

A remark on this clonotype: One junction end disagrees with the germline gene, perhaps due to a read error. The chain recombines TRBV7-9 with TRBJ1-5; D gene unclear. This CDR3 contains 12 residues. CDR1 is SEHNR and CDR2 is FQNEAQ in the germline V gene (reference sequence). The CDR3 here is CASSLGNQSQHF. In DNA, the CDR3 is TGTGCCAGCAGCTTAGGCAATCAGTCCCAGCATTTT.

The CDR3 is CASSQGGLSGANVLTF. The CDR3 DNA reads TGTGCCAGCAGCCAAGGAGGGCTCTCTGGGGCCAACGTCCTGACTTTC. The J gene is TRBJ2-6, the V gene TRBV3-1; a possible D gene is TRBD2 (5 bases). CDR3 length equals 16 residues. Between the trimmed V and J ends, which lost 1 base and 0 bases, there was a span of 7 bases. CDR1 LGHDT and CDR2 YNNKEL come from the germline V gene (reference sequence).

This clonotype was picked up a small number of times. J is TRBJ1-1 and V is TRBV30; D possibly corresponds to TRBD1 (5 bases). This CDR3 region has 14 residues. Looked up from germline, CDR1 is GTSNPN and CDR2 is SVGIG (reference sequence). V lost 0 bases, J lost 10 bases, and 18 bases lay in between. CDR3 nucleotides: TGTGCCTGGAGTGTTGTGGGGGGTTCATCAGGAGCTTTCTTT. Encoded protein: CAWSVVGGSSGAFF. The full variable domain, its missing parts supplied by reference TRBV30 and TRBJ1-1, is SQTIHQWPATLVQPVGSPLSLECTVEGTSNPNLYWYRQAAGRGLQLLFYSVGIGQISSEVPQNLSASRPQDRQFILSSKKLLLSDSGFYLCAWSVVGGSSGAFFGQGTRLTVV.

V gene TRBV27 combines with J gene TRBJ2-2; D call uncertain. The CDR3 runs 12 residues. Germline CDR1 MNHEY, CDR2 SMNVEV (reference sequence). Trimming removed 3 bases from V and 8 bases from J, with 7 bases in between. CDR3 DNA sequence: TGTGCCAGCAGTTTTGTCCCAGGGGAGCTGTTTTTT. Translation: CASSFVPGELFF.

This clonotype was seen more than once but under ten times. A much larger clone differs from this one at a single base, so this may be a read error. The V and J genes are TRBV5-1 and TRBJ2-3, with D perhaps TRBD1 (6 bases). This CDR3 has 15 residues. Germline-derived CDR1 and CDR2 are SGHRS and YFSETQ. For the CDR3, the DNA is TGCGCCAGCAGCTTGTCGGGACACCTCACAGATGCGCAGTATTTT. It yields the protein CASSLSGHLTDAQYF.

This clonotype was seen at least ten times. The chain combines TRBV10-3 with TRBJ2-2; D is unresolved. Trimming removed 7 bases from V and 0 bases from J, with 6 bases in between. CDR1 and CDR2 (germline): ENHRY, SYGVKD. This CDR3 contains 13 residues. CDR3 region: CAIKGSNTGELFF. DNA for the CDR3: TGTGCCATCAAAGGCTCGAACACCGGGGAGCTGTTTTTT.

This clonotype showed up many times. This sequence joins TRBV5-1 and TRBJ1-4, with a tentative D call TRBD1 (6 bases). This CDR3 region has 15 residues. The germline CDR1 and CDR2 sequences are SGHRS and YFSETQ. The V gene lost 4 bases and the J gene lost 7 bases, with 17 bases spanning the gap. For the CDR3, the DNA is TGCGCCAGCAGCGAGGACAGTTCCCGGGCTGAAAAACTGTTTTTT. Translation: CASSEDSSRAEKLFF.

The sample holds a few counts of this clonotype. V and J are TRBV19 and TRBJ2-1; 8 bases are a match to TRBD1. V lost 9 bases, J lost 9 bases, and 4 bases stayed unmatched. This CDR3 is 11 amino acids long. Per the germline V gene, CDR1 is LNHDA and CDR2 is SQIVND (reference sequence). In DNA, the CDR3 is TGTGCCAGAGTACAGGGGGGTGAGCAGTTCTTC. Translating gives CARVQGGEQFF.

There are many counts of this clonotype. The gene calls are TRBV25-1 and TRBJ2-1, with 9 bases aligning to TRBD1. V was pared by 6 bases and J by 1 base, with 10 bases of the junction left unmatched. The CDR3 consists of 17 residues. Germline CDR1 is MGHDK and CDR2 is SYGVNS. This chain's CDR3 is CASSPKTGGISYNEQFF. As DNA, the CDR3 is TGTGCCAGCAGCCCAAAAACAGGGGGCATTTCCTACAATGAGCAGTTCTTC.

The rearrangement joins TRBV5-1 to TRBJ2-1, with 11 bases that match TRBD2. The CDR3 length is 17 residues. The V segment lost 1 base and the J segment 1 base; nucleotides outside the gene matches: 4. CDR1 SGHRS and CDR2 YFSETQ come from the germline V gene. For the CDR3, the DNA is TGCGCCAGCAGCTTGACTAGCGGGAGTCTTTCCTACAATGAGCAGTTCTTC. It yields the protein CASSLTSGSLSYNEQFF.

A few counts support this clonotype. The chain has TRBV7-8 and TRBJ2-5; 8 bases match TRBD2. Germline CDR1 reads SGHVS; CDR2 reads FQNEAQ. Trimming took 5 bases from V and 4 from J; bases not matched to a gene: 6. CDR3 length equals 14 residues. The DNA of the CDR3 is TGTGCCAGCAGCAAATCAGCGGGAGTAGAGACCCAGTACTTC. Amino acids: CASSKSAGVETQYF.

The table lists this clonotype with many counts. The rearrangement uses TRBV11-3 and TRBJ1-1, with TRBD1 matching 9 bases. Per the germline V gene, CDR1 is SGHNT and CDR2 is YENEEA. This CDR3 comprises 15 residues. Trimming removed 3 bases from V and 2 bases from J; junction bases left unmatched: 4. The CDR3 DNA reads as TGTGCCAGCAGCTTTAACAGGGGGCGCAACACTGAAGCTTTCTTT. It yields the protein CASSFNRGRNTEAFF.

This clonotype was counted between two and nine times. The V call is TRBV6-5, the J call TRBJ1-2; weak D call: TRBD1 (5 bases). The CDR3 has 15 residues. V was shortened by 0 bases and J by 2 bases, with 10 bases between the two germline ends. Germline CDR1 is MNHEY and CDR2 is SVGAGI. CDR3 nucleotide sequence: TGTGCCAGCAGTTACTCGCAGGCAGGGAACTATGGCTACACCTTC. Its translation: CASSYSQAGNYGYTF.

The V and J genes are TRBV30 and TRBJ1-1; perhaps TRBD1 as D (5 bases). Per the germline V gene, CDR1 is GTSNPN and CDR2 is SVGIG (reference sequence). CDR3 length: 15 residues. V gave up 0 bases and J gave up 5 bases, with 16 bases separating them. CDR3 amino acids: CAWSVRGRGGTEAFF. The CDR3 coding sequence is TGTGCCTGGAGTGTACGGGGCCGGGGAGGGACTGAAGCTTTCTTT.

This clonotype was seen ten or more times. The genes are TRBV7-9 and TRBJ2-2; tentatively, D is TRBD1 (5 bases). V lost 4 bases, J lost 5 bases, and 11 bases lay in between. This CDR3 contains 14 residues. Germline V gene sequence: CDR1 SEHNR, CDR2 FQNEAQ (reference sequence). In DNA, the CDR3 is TGTGCCAGCAGCTCGACGGACAAGACCGGGGAGCTGTTTTTT. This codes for CASSSTDKTGELFF. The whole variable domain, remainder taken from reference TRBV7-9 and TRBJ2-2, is DTGVSQNPRHKITKRGQNVTFRCDPISEHNRLYWYRQTLGQGPEFLTYFQNEAQLEKSRLLSDRFSAERPKGSFSTLEIQRTEQGDSAMYLCASSSTDKTGELFFGEGSRLTVL.

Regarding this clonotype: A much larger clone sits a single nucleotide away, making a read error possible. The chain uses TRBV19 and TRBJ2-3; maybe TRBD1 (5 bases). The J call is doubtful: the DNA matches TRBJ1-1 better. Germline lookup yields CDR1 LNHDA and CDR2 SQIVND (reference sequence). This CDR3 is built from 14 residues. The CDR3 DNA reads TGTGCCAGTAGTATTTCAGGGTGGGACACTGAAGCTTTCTTT. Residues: CASSISGWDTEAFF.

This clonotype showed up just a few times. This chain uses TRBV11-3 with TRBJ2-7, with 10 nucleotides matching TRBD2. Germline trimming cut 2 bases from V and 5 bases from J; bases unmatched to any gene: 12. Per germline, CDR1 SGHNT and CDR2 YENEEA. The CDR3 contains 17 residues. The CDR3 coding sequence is TGTGCCAGCAGCTTATATGGACTAGCGGTTAGCAGTAACGAGCAGTACTTC. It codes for CASSLYGLAVSSNEQYF. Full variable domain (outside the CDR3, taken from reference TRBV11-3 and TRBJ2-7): EAGVVQSPRYKIIEKKQPVAFWCNPISGHNTLYWYLQNLGQGPELLIRYENEEAVDDSQLPKDRFSAERLKGVDSTLKIQPAELGDSAVYLCASSLYGLAVSSNEQYFGPGTRLTVT.

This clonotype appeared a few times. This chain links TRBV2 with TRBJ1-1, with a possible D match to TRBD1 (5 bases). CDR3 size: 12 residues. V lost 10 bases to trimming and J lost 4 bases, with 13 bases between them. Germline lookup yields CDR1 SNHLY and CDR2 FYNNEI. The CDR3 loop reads CAKGESGTEAFF. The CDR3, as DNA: TGTGCCAAAGGGGAAAGTGGCACTGAAGCTTTCTTT.

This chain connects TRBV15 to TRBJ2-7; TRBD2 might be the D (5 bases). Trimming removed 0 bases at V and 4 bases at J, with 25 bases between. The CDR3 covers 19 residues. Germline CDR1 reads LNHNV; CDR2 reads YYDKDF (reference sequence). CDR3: CATSRDVSKTTPNAYEQYF. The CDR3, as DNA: TGTGCCACCAGCAGAGACGTCTCGAAGACTACCCCGAACGCTTACGAGCAGTACTTC.